Below, 19 T cell receptor beta chains from the same sample are listed, as sequenced in a study of T cell changes during pregnancy in multiple sclerosis. The repertoire was sequenced with immunoSEQ multiplex PCR; TCRdb's copy has only in-frame clones and lacks some. The sample lists 79,000 or so clones, 80% to 95% occurring once. This specimen consisted of peripheral blood, obtained in the first trimester of pregnancy. Every receptor here comes from a female donor in good health, enrolled as a control in a pregnancy study.

This chain connects TRBV2 to TRBJ2-3; 8 nucleotides match TRBD2. The CDR3 runs 13 residues. The germline gives CDR1 SNHLY, CDR2 FYNNEI. V shed 8 bases and J 2 bases; nucleotides not matched to a gene: 3. CDR3 sequence: CASPGLDTDTQYF. CDR3 sequence (DNA): TGTGCCAGCCCGGGACTAGACACAGATACGCAGTATTTT.

The genes are TRBV5-6 and TRBJ1-2, with D perhaps matching TRBD1 (6 bases). This CDR3 contains 14 residues. With 4 bases removed from V and 6 bases from J, the gap between germline ends came to 16 bases. The germline V gene encodes CDR1 SGHDT and CDR2 YYEEEE. The chain's CDR3 is CASSRDNVRNGYTF. Here the CDR3 DNA reads TGTGCCAGCAGCCGGGACAACGTACGAAATGGCTACACCTTC.

The J gene is TRBJ2-7, the V gene TRBV11-1, with TRBD1 identical over 7 bases. The CDR3 is 16 amino acids. Germline V gene lookup returns CDR1 SGHAT and CDR2 FQDESV (reference sequence). V lost 0 bases, J lost 3 bases, and 8 bases stayed unmatched. As DNA, the CDR3 is TGTGCCAGCAGCTTAGCCCCCGGACAGGCGAACTACGAGCAGTACTTC. This codes for CASSLAPGQANYEQYF.

The chain uses TRBV27 and TRBJ1-2; maybe TRBD1 (5 bases). The CDR3 is 15 residues long. Germline V lookup: CDR1 MNHEY, CDR2 SMNVEV (reference sequence). Trimming stripped 1 base from V and 0 bases from J, with 9 bases between. As DNA, the CDR3 is TGTGCCAGCAGTTTATACGGGGGTCCTAACTATGGCTACACCTTC. Its translation is CASSLYGGPNYGYTF.

This sequence joins TRBV6-5 and TRBJ2-7; D remains unclear. CDR3 length equals 13 residues. V lost 2 bases and J lost 0, with 5 bases in between. In germline, CDR1 is MNHEY, CDR2 SVGAGI. CDR3 in amino acids: CASSYRSSYEQYF. The CDR3 DNA sequence: TGTGCCAGCAGTTACCGGAGCTCCTACGAGCAGTACTTC.

This clone has more than one count but fewer than ten. This chain uses TRBV7-9 with TRBJ1-2; 8 nucleotides line up with TRBD1. CDR1 is SEHNR, CDR2 FQNEAQ, per germline (reference sequence). The CDR3 has 14 residues. V trimming: 0 bases; J trimming: 6 bases; junction bases outside the gene matches: 3. As DNA, the CDR3 is TGTGCCAGCAGCTTAGCGGACAGGGCTCATGGCTACACCTTC. Protein sequence: CASSLADRAHGYTF. The entire variable domain, with the rest obtained from reference TRBV7-9 and TRBJ1-2, is as follows: DTGVSQNPRHKITKRGQNVTFRCDPISEHNRLYWYRQTLGQGPEFLTYFQNEAQLEKSRLLSDRFSAERPKGSFSTLEIQRTEQGDSAMYLCASSLADRAHGYTFGSGTRLTVV.

This chain connects TRBV13 to TRBJ2-4, with 10 bases fitting TRBD1. CDR1 is PRHDT, CDR2 FYEKMQ, per germline (reference sequence). Trimming took 6 bases from V and 1 from J; bases not matched to a gene: 12. The CDR3 runs to 18 residues. The CDR3 protein is CASRRGQGPSAAKNIQYF. The CDR3 DNA reads TGTGCCAGCAGACGGGGACAGGGGCCCTCCGCGGCCAAAAACATTCAGTACTTC. The full variable domain, completed using reference TRBV13 and TRBJ2-4, is AAGVIQSPRHLIKEKRETATLKCYPIPRHDTVYWYQQGPGQDPQFLISFYEKMQSDKGSIPDRFSAQQFSDYHSELNMSSLELGDSALYFCASRRGQGPSAAKNIQYFGAGTRLSVL.

V gene TRBV27 combines with J gene TRBJ1-1; D remains unclear. Trimming pared 3 bases from V and 5 bases from J, leaving 13 bases between. The germline gives CDR1 MNHEY, CDR2 SMNVEV (reference sequence). This CDR3 has 14 residues. The CDR3 reads CASSFRPGWTEAFF. The CDR3 bases are TGTGCCAGCAGTTTCCGGCCGGGGTGGACTGAAGCTTTCTTT.

This clone was detected only a few times. V gene TRBV14 combines with J gene TRBJ2-3; TRBD1 matches 9 bases. Trimming removed 4 bases from V and 1 base from J; junction bases left unmatched: 6. The length of the CDR3 is 16 residues. CDR1 is SGHDN and CDR2 is FVKESK in the germline V gene. CDR3 bases: TGTGCCAGCAGCCCCCTACGGACAGGGGGCACAGATACGCAGTATTTT. Protein sequence: CASSPLRTGGTDTQYF.

The chain joins TRBV5-6 to TRBJ1-3; D gene unclear. V was pared by 2 bases and J by 4 bases, with 13 bases between. Per germline, CDR1 SGHDT and CDR2 YYEEEE. This CDR3 spans 15 amino acids. The CDR3 spells CASSLKVLGGNTIYF. The CDR3 DNA reads as TGTGCCAGCAGCTTAAAGGTACTGGGCGGAAACACCATATATTTT.

The chain couples TRBV7-8 to TRBJ2-1; 10 nucleotides align to TRBD2. CDR3 length equals 18 residues. V shed 5 bases and J 2 bases; nucleotides not matched to a gene: 12. Germline V lookup: CDR1 SGHVS, CDR2 FQNEAQ. The CDR3 DNA sequence: TGTGCCAGCAGCACAGGTCCACTAGCGGGGAACACCTACAATGAGCAGTTCTTC. It translates to CASSTGPLAGNTYNEQFF.

The rearrangement joins TRBV7-8 to TRBJ1-2, with D unresolved. Germline-derived CDR1 and CDR2 are SGHVS and FQNEAQ. V lost 5 bases to trimming and J lost 8 bases, with 15 bases between them. This CDR3 comprises 13 residues. CDR3 sequence (DNA): TGTGCCAGCAGCCTTGCCGGCGGCCGGGGCTACACCTTC. It translates to CASSLAGGRGYTF.

The chain combines TRBV21-1 with TRBJ1-1. TRBV21-1 is shown as a pseudogene. This CDR3 contains 14 residues. CDR3 region: CASTQGRRDTEAFF. The CDR3 DNA sequence: TGTGCCAGCACCCAAGGGAGAAGGGACACTGAAGCTTTCTTT.

The chain joins TRBV28 to TRBJ2-2, with 10 bases that match TRBD1. The CDR3 is 15 residues long. V gave up 2 bases and J gave up 6 bases; unmatched junction bases: 3. Germline V gene data show CDR1 as MDHEN and CDR2 as SYDVKM. CDR3 region: CASSLGQGGAGELFF. The CDR3 DNA sequence: TGTGCCAGCAGTTTAGGACAGGGGGGGGCCGGGGAGCTGTTTTTT.

This clone was detected only a few times. The chain uses TRBV6-6 and TRBJ1-1, with D perhaps matching TRBD1 (5 bases). This CDR3 has 13 residues. Trimming removed 5 bases at V and 7 bases at J, with 14 bases between. Germline CDR1 MNHNY, CDR2 SVGAGI (reference sequence). The CDR3 coding sequence is TGTGCCAGCAGTCCCGAATCCCAGGGTGAAGCTTTCTTT. As protein: CASSPESQGEAFF.

V is TRBV2 and J is TRBJ1-2; no clear D gene. This CDR3 is built from 14 residues. Germline CDR1 reads SNHLY; CDR2 reads FYNNEI. With 4 bases removed from V and 6 bases from J, the gap between germline ends came to 15 bases. The CDR3 spells CASSVTGRMDGYTF. The CDR3 coding sequence is TGTGCCAGCAGTGTCACGGGGAGGATGGATGGCTACACCTTC.

The chain joins TRBV30 to TRBJ1-2, with 9 bases lining up with TRBD1. This CDR3 has 15 residues. Germline CDR1 and CDR2: GTSNPN and SVGIG (reference sequence). Trimming took 3 bases from V and 7 from J; bases not matched to a gene: 12. The CDR3 sequence: CAWRTPGTGRSGYTF. DNA for the CDR3: TGTGCCTGGAGGACCCCCGGGACAGGGAGATCTGGCTACACCTTC.

This rearrangement joins TRBV5-4 to TRBJ2-1, with TRBD2 matching 8 bases. Unmatched junction bases numbered 2, after V lost 0 bases and J lost 0 bases. Germline V gives CDR1 SGHNT, CDR2 YYREEE (reference sequence). The CDR3 sequence is 16 residues long. For the CDR3, the DNA is TGTGCCAGCAGCTTGGCGGGGGGGGTCTCCTACAATGAGCAGTTCTTC. Translated: CASSLAGGVSYNEQFF.

This chain joins TRBV2 and TRBJ2-5; 7 nucleotides line up with TRBD2. After removal of 7 bases from V and 2 bases from J, the junction contained 4 bases not matched to a gene. CDR1 SNHLY and CDR2 FYNNEI come from the germline V gene. CDR3 length: 13 amino acids. As DNA, the CDR3 is TGTGCCAGCATGGGGGGGTCGCAAGAGACCCAGTACTTC. Its protein is CASMGGSQETQYF.